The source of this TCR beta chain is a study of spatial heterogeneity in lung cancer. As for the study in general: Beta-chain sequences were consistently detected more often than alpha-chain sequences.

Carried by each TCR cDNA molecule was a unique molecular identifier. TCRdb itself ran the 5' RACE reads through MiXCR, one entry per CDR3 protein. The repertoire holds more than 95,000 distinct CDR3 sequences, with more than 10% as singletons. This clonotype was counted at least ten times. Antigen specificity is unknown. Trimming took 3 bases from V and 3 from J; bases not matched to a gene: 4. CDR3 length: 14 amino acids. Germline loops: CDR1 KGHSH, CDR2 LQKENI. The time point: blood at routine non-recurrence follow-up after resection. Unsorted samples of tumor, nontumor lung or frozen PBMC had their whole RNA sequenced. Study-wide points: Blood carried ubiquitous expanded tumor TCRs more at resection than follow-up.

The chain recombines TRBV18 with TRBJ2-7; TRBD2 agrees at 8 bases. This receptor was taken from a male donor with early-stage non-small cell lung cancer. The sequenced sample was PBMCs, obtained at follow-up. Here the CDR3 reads CASSPGLDNYEQYF. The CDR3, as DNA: TGTGCCAGCTCACCGGGACTAGACAACTACGAGCAGTACTTC.